The 30 T cell receptor beta chains below all came from one sample that was sequenced in a study of T cell responses to AZD1222 COVID-19 vaccine. TCRdb's table, derived via immunoSEQ multiplex PCR, lists solely in-frame clones and lacks some. The table includes 110,000 to 150,000 clones, around 90% detected once. The input for sequencing was peripheral blood, taken on day 0 of AZD1222 vaccination. The receptors derive from an adult in good health.

This chain links TRBV7-2 with TRBJ1-2; the D is unclear. Trimming stripped 5 bases from V and 4 bases from J, with 17 bases between. From germline, CDR1 is SGHTA and CDR2 FQGNSA. The CDR3 totals 15 residues. The CDR3 DNA reads as TGTGCCAGCAGCGCCCGGGCGTCCTTATCCTATGGCTACACCTTC. Protein sequence: CASSARASLSYGYTF.

This rearrangement joins TRBV5-4 to TRBJ2-1, with 11 bases lining up with TRBD2. Germline V gene lookup returns CDR1 SGHNT and CDR2 YYREEE (reference sequence). With V trimmed by 2 bases and J by 6 bases, 4 bases remained unmatched. The CDR3 totals 15 residues. The CDR3 sequence is CASSLSSGRGNEQFF. The DNA of the CDR3 is TGTGCCAGCAGCTTAAGTAGCGGGAGGGGCAATGAGCAGTTCTTC.

This chain uses TRBV18 with TRBJ2-7; 11 nucleotides match TRBD1. V lost 4 bases and J lost 4; bases outside the gene matches: 3. From germline, CDR1 is KGHSH and CDR2 LQKENI. This CDR3 is built from 14 residues. The CDR3 loop reads CASSRDRGDYEQYF. The CDR3 DNA reads as TGTGCCAGCTCACGGGACAGGGGGGATTACGAGCAGTACTTC.

The chain has TRBV19 and TRBJ2-5, with TRBD1 as a possible D gene (6 bases). Trimming took 2 bases from V and 9 from J, leaving 16 bases between them. Germline CDR1 and CDR2: LNHDA and SQIVND (reference sequence). The CDR3 spans 14 residues. CDR3 sequence: CASSISTGFRSQYF. CDR3 DNA: TGTGCCAGTAGTATAAGTACAGGGTTCCGTTCCCAGTACTTC.

CDR3 amino acids: CASSSQQGVEQYF. The CDR3 DNA is TGTGCCAGCAGCTCACAACAGGGGGTGGAGCAGTACTTC. The V gene is TRBV7-2, the J gene TRBJ2-7; 8 nucleotides align to TRBD1. The junction had 6 bases not matched to a gene; V was cut back by 4 bases and J by 7 bases. This CDR3 is built from 13 residues. The V gene's germline CDR1 is SGHTA and CDR2 FQGNSA.

This chain links TRBV7-2 with TRBJ1-4, with D possibly being TRBD1 (5 bases). The CDR3 extends over 15 amino acids. Germline CDR1 and CDR2: SGHTA and FQGNSA. V lost 3 bases, J lost 7 bases, and 15 bases lay in between. The CDR3 protein is CASSLTGEIFEKLFF. The CDR3 DNA follows: TGTGCCAGCAGCTTGACGGGGGAGATCTTTGAAAAACTGTTTTTT.

The J gene is TRBJ2-3, the V gene TRBV7-2, with D unresolved. The CDR3 totals 16 residues. Germline CDR1 SGHTA, CDR2 FQGNSA. V lost 2 bases and J lost 4, with 16 bases in between. CDR3 nucleotide sequence: TGTGCCAGCAGCTTACGTTTCCCCTTACCTTCAGATACGCAGTATTTT. Translating gives CASSLRFPLPSDTQYF.

In its sample, this clone was seen a few times. The chain is built from TRBV5-1 and TRBJ2-1; a weak D match, TRBD2 (6 bases). The V gene's germline CDR1 is SGHRS and CDR2 YFSETQ. The CDR3 has 15 amino acids. Trimming pared 5 bases from V and 8 bases from J, leaving 20 bases between. CDR3 sequence: CASRDVLAGVDEQFF. The CDR3 DNA reads as TGCGCCAGCAGAGATGTACTAGCTGGGGTCGATGAGCAGTTCTTC. Looking up the rest from reference TRBV5-1 and TRBJ2-1 gives the full variable domain: KAGVTQTPRYLIKTRGQQVTLSCSPISGHRSVSWYQQTPGQGLQFLFEYFSETQRNKGNFPGRFSGRQFSNSRSEMNVSTLELGDSALYLCASRDVLAGVDEQFFGPGTRLTVL.

This rearrangement joins TRBV28 to TRBJ1-5; D perhaps matches TRBD1 (6 bases). Germline values: CDR1 MDHEN, CDR2 SYDVKM. The CDR3 spans 15 residues. Trimming stripped 5 bases from V and 0 bases from J, with 11 bases between. In nucleotides, the CDR3 is TGTGCCAGCAGTATGAGGGGGTTTAGCAATCAGCCCCAGCATTTT. Translation gives CASSMRGFSNQPQHF.

V gene TRBV19 combines with J gene TRBJ2-7; TRBD2 aligns across 9 bases. This CDR3 has 15 residues. Germline CDR1 and CDR2: LNHDA and SQIVND (reference sequence). Trimming removed 5 bases from V and 0 bases from J; junction bases left unmatched: 5. CDR3 loop: CASSLAGGPSYEQYF. The CDR3, as DNA: TGTGCCAGTAGTCTTGCGGGAGGGCCCTCCTACGAGCAGTACTTC.

This chain uses TRBV19 with TRBJ2-5, with D unresolved. This CDR3 has 12 amino acids. Trimming removed 5 bases from V and 5 bases from J, with 9 bases in between. CDR1 and CDR2 from the germline V gene are LNHDA and SQIVND (reference sequence). The chain's CDR3 is CASSPGFETQYF. DNA for the CDR3: TGTGCCAGTAGTCCCGGGTTCGAGACCCAGTACTTC.

The rearrangement links TRBV19 to TRBJ2-7; TRBD1 might be the D (6 bases). Trimming shortened V by 5 bases and J by 3 bases, and 14 bases separated the two germline ends. This CDR3 is 14 amino acids long. CDR1 is LNHDA and CDR2 is SQIVND in the germline V gene (reference sequence). CDR3 sequence: CASSRTGLYYEQYF. The CDR3 region has the DNA TGTGCCAGTAGTCGCACAGGGCTATACTACGAGCAGTACTTC.

This chain connects TRBV7-6 to TRBJ2-2, with 12 bases fitting TRBD2. The CDR3 sequence is 18 residues long. V shed 5 bases and J 6 bases; nucleotides not matched to a gene: 13. From germline, CDR1 is SGHVS and CDR2 FNYEAQ. This CDR3 reads CASSRQGGTSGRPGELFF. The CDR3 coding sequence is TGTGCCAGCAGCCGTCAAGGGGGAACTAGCGGGAGGCCCGGGGAGCTGTTTTTT.

J is TRBJ2-1 and V is TRBV29-1; D gene uncertain. V lost 3 bases and J 5 bases, leaving 26 bases between the germline ends. Germline values: CDR1 SQVTM, CDR2 ANQGSEA. This CDR3 region has 18 residues. This CDR3 reads CSVERIRGSSQQDNEQFF. The CDR3 region has the DNA TGCAGCGTTGAGCGGATAAGAGGATCGTCTCAACAAGACAATGAGCAGTTCTTC.

CDR3 loop: CASSHPTGYYEQYF. In DNA, the CDR3 is TGCGCCAGCAGCCATCCGACAGGGTATTACGAGCAGTACTTC. V and J are TRBV4-1 and TRBJ2-7, with 7 positions matching TRBD1. The CDR3 runs to 14 residues. Germline V gene data show CDR1 as MGHRA and CDR2 as YSYEKL. V trimming: 3 bases; J trimming: 4 bases; junction bases outside the gene matches: 6.

Only one count was recorded for this clone. The gene calls are TRBV7-7 and TRBJ1-5; D is undetermined. This CDR3 contains 15 residues. Trimming pared 5 bases from V and 6 bases from J, leaving 17 bases between. CDR1 is SSHAT, CDR2 FNYEAQ, per germline (reference sequence). The chain's CDR3 is CASSELPGRGQPQHF. In DNA form, the CDR3 reads TGTGCCAGCAGCGAACTGCCGGGTCGGGGTCAGCCCCAGCATTTT.

This clone was counted a single time. CDR3 in amino acids: CASSLSAEGAPSYEQYF. The CDR3 nucleotides are TGCGCCAGCAGCTTGTCGGCAGAGGGTGCCCCTTCCTACGAGCAGTACTTC. The V call is TRBV5-1, the J call TRBJ2-7; D might be TRBD2 (5 bases). CDR1 SGHRS and CDR2 YFSETQ come from the germline V gene. The CDR3 is 17 residues long. V was cut by 1 base and J by 1 base, with 18 bases left in between.

This chain connects TRBV28 to TRBJ2-4; 8 bases match TRBD2. Trimming cost V 4 bases and J 8 bases; bases outside gene matches: 7. From germline, CDR1 is MDHEN and CDR2 SYDVKM. This CDR3 contains 14 residues. CDR3 sequence: CASSSGRAADIQYF. The DNA for the CDR3 is TGTGCCAGCAGTTCCGGGAGGGCCGCGGACATTCAGTACTTC.

The CDR3 reads CASSEGLAYNEQFF. The CDR3 coding sequence is TGTGCCAGCAGCGAGGGACTGGCCTACAATGAGCAGTTCTTC. This sequence joins TRBV9 and TRBJ2-1; D possibly corresponds to TRBD2 (6 bases). The V end was cut by 3 bases, the J end by 2 bases, with 9 bases between. Per the germline V gene, CDR1 is SGDLS and CDR2 is YYNGEE. The CDR3 totals 14 residues.

This chain uses TRBV10-1 with TRBJ1-3, with D unclear. Germline CDR1 is WNHNN and CDR2 is SYGVQD (reference sequence). This CDR3 has 11 amino acids. Trimming took 6 bases from V and 4 from J, leaving 4 bases between them. CDR3 in DNA: TGCGCCAGCAGCGAGGGAAACACCATATATTTT. Amino acids: CASSEGNTIYF.

The rearrangement links TRBV24-1 to TRBJ2-7; 7 positions agree with TRBD2. Unmatched junction bases numbered 5, after V lost 1 base and J lost 6 bases. This CDR3 has 14 residues. Germline CDR1 and CDR2: KGHDR and SFDVKD. This chain's CDR3 is CATSDFSAGPEQYF. CDR3 nucleotide sequence: TGTGCCACCAGTGATTTTTCAGCGGGACCCGAGCAGTACTTC.

The rearrangement uses TRBV18 and TRBJ2-1; no clear D. The CDR3 is 12 amino acids. CDR1 is KGHSH and CDR2 is LQKENI in the germline V gene. Trimming shortened V by 2 bases and J by 9 bases, and 8 bases separated the two germline ends. CDR3 protein: CASSPSTGEQFF. As DNA, the CDR3 is TGTGCCAGCTCACCATCGACGGGTGAGCAGTTCTTC.

The J gene is TRBJ2-1, the V gene TRBV5-1; maybe TRBD2 (6 bases). V was trimmed by 0 bases and J by 0 bases, leaving 13 bases between them. Germline values: CDR1 SGHRS, CDR2 YFSETQ. The CDR3 totals 17 residues. CDR3 amino acids: CASSLAVGGSSYNEQFF. CDR3 nucleotides: TGCGCCAGCAGCTTGGCCGTGGGGGGTAGCTCCTACAATGAGCAGTTCTTC. Using reference TRBV5-1 and TRBJ2-1 for the parts outside the CDR3, the full variable domain is KAGVTQTPRYLIKTRGQQVTLSCSPISGHRSVSWYQQTPGQGLQFLFEYFSETQRNKGNFPGRFSGRQFSNSRSEMNVSTLELGDSALYLCASSLAVGGSSYNEQFFGPGTRLTVL.

This chain joins TRBV27 and TRBJ2-5, with D possibly being TRBD1 (7 bases). The length of the CDR3 is 12 residues. Germline V gene sequence: CDR1 MNHEY, CDR2 SMNVEV (reference sequence). V gave up 8 bases and J gave up 5 bases, with 12 bases separating them. The CDR3 DNA follows: TGTGCCAGCCAGGGGGGTCCGGAGACCCAGTACTTC. This sequence encodes CASQGGPETQYF.

The V and J genes are TRBV9 and TRBJ2-7, with 7 bases fitting TRBD2. CDR1 and CDR2 (germline): SGDLS, YYNGEE. The CDR3 runs to 15 residues. Trimming at V came to 3 bases and at J to 1 base, leaving 7 bases not matched to a gene. This CDR3 is CASSASGASSYEQYF. As DNA, the CDR3 is TGTGCCAGCAGCGCGAGCGGGGCCTCTTCCTACGAGCAGTACTTC.

The gene calls are TRBV5-5 and TRBJ2-7; D is perhaps TRBD2 (5 bases). Germline V gene lookup returns CDR1 SGHKS and CDR2 YYEKEE (reference sequence). V lost 0 bases, J lost 3 bases, and 7 bases lay in between. CDR3 size: 13 residues. As DNA, the CDR3 is TGTGCCAGCAGCTTGGCCGACTACTACGAGCAGTACTTC. Translated: CASSLADYYEQYF.

V usage is TRBV2 and J usage is TRBJ2-2; no firm D call. The V and J ends lost 7 bases and 4 bases respectively, with 7 bases between them. The CDR3 sequence is 12 residues long. The germline V gene has CDR1 SNHLY and CDR2 FYNNEI. Written as DNA, the CDR3 is TGTGCCAGCACCAGGAGCACCGGGGAGCTGTTTTTT. It yields the protein CASTRSTGELFF.

The rearrangement links TRBV3-1 (or the pseudogene TRBV3-2) to TRBJ2-1; D is ambiguous. CDR3 size: 11 residues. Trimming took off 2 bases at V and 8 bases at J, with 4 bases between the two ends. From germline, CDR1 is LGHDT and CDR2 YNNKEL (reference sequence). In DNA form, the CDR3 reads TGTGCCAGCAGCCAATCCCATGAGCAGTTCTTC. Translating gives CASSQSHEQFF.

The chain joins TRBV19 to TRBJ2-3; a weak D match, TRBD2 (6 bases). V was shortened by 11 bases and J by 2 bases, with 17 bases between the two germline ends. The V gene's germline CDR1 is LNHDA and CDR2 SQIVND (reference sequence). This CDR3 comprises 14 residues. The CDR3 here is CACGGAGITDTQYF. As DNA, the CDR3 is TGTGCCTGCGGAGGGGCGGGAATCACAGATACGCAGTATTTT.

The V gene is TRBV3-1 (or the pseudogene TRBV3-2), the J gene TRBJ2-7, with 10 positions matching TRBD1. There are 14 residues in the CDR3. Trimming at V came to 1 base and at J to 8 bases, leaving 5 bases not matched to a gene. Per germline, CDR1 LGHDT and CDR2 YNNKEL (reference sequence). CDR3 sequence: CASSQGQGAPQQYF. The DNA of the CDR3 is TGTGCCAGCAGCCAAGGACAGGGGGCTCCTCAGCAGTACTTC.